The 21 T cell receptor beta chains below were found in one sample sequenced in a study of blood T cell repertoires in COVID-19. Method: immunoSEQ multiplex PCR; TCRdb's copy keeps in-frame clones and lacks some. The sample yields some 200,000 clones, around 80% seen once. The sequenced material came from peripheral blood. The source of these receptors is a woman aged 40-49 years with acute or convalescent COVID-19.

This clone was counted only a few times. This rearrangement joins TRBV19 to TRBJ1-5; 9 bases map to TRBD1. The J segment lost 10 bases and the V segment lost 3 bases, leaving 13 bases of the junction unmatched. The CDR3 has 16 amino acids. The germline CDR1 and CDR2 sequences are LNHDA and SQIVND (reference sequence). CDR3 nucleotides: TGTGCCAGTAGTATGGCTATAGGGACAGGGCCCGGCCCCCAGCATTTT. Its translation is CASSMAIGTGPGPQHF. Using reference TRBV19 and TRBJ1-5 for the parts outside the CDR3, the full variable domain is DGGITQSPKYLFRKEGQNVTLSCEQNLNHDAMYWYRQDPGQGLRLIYYSQIVNDFQKGDIAEGYSVSREKKESFPLTVTSAQKNPTAFYLCASSMAIGTGPGPQHFGDGTRLSIL.

A few counts support this clone. V gene TRBV6-1 combines with J gene TRBJ1-2, with no clear D. Germline V gene lookup returns CDR1 MNHNS and CDR2 SASEGT. Trimming took 0 bases from V and 0 from J, leaving 5 bases between them. This CDR3 contains 14 residues. CDR3 residues: CASSEAQTNYGYTF. The CDR3 DNA is TGTGCCAGCAGTGAAGCCCAGACTAACTATGGCTACACCTTC.

CDR3 coding DNA: TGTGCCAGCAGCATAGACAGTTACACCGGGGAGCTGTTTTTT. This translates into CASSIDSYTGELFF. The chain employs TRBV7-3 and TRBJ2-2, with D possibly being TRBD1 (5 bases). Trimming removed 5 bases at V and 3 bases at J, with 10 bases between. Germline V CDR1 and CDR2: SGHTA, FQGTGA. This CDR3 comprises 14 residues. The full variable domain, with the rest looked up from reference TRBV7-3 and TRBJ2-2, is GAGVSQTPSNKVTEKGKYVELRCDPISGHTALYWYRQSLGQGPEFLIYFQGTGAADDSGLPNDRFFAVRPEGSVSTLKIQRTERGDSAVYLCASSIDSYTGELFFGEGSRLTVL.

This clone was seen once. The J gene is TRBJ1-3, the V gene TRBV19; D not resolved. Trimming removed 3 bases from V and 0 bases from J, with 18 bases in between. Germline V gives CDR1 LNHDA, CDR2 SQIVND (reference sequence). This CDR3 is 18 amino acids long. The chain's CDR3 is CASSIPGEGTTSGNTIYF. The CDR3 nucleotides read TGTGCCAGTAGTATCCCCGGGGAGGGAACTACCTCTGGAAACACCATATATTTT.

This chain connects TRBV11-3 to TRBJ1-1; TRBD1 might be the D (5 bases). V was pared by 6 bases and J by 1 base, with 9 bases between. The CDR3 length is 13 residues. Germline V gene sequence: CDR1 SGHNT, CDR2 YENEEA. DNA for the CDR3: TGTGCCAGCAGACCCGACAGGAACACTGAAGCTTTCTTT. Encoded protein: CASRPDRNTEAFF.

V usage is TRBV29-1 and J usage is TRBJ1-2, with D unclear. The germline gives CDR1 SQVTM, CDR2 ANQGSEA. This CDR3 is 16 amino acids long. The V and J ends lost 3 bases and 1 base respectively, with 18 bases between them. The CDR3 nucleotides are TGCAGCGTTGACGGGAGCCAGTCAGCGAATAACTATGGCTACACCTTC. Encoded protein: CSVDGSQSANNYGYTF.

The rearrangement links TRBV12-3 or TRBV12-4 to TRBJ2-7; 7 bases agree with TRBD1. Germline trimming cut 5 bases from V and 4 bases from J; bases unmatched to any gene: 2. This CDR3 spans 12 amino acids. As DNA, the CDR3 is TGTGCCAGCAGTAGGGGACAGTACGAGCAGTACTTC. Translation: CASSRGQYEQYF.

This chain joins TRBV3-1 (or the pseudogene TRBV3-2) and TRBJ1-4; the match to TRBD1 covers 8 bases. The germline CDR1 and CDR2 sequences are LGHDT and YNNKEL (reference sequence). V lost 2 bases, J lost 7 bases, and 15 bases stayed unmatched. The CDR3 extends over 18 amino acids. The DNA for the CDR3 is TGTGCCAGCAGCCAAAAAGGGGACAGGCTAACTCGGGGTGAAAAACTGTTTTTT. Translated: CASSQKGDRLTRGEKLFF.

This clone was seen a few times. Sequence at one end of the junction differs from germline and may be a read error. The V gene is TRBV25-1, the J gene TRBJ1-2; D ambiguous. The CDR3 loop spans 12 amino acids. CDR1 and CDR2 (germline): MGHDK, SYGVNS. The CDR3 nucleotides are TGTGCCAGCAGTGAATTGGACTATCGCTACACCTTC. This gives the protein CASSELDYRYTF.

The rearrangement joins TRBV6-5 to TRBJ1-1; TRBD1 is a possible D gene (6 bases). Germline V gene lookup returns CDR1 MNHEY and CDR2 SVGAGI. This CDR3 region has 15 residues. V lost 4 bases and J lost 2, with 14 bases in between. CDR3 bases: TGTGCCAGCAGTTCCCCTACAGGGTTAAACACTGAAGCTTTCTTT. Residues: CASSSPTGLNTEAFF.

The chain joins TRBV27 to TRBJ2-1, with 7 bases identical to TRBD1. CDR1 and CDR2 (germline): MNHEY, SMNVEV (reference sequence). The CDR3 length is 16 residues. V shed 6 bases and J 6 bases; nucleotides not matched to a gene: 14. CDR3 sequence (DNA): TGTGCCAGCAGCTCACCACGGGACAGTCGGGGCAATGAGCAGTTCTTC. It is translated as CASSSPRDSRGNEQFF.

J is TRBJ1-2 and V is TRBV27; no firm D call. V dropped 0 bases and J dropped 3 bases, with 17 bases sitting between them. This CDR3 is built from 17 residues. The germline gives CDR1 MNHEY, CDR2 SMNVEV (reference sequence). The CDR3 loop is CASSLSWAALWDYGYTF. Here the CDR3 DNA reads TGTGCCAGCAGTTTATCGTGGGCAGCCCTGTGGGACTATGGCTACACCTTC.

V is TRBV9 and J is TRBJ2-7; the D is unclear. CDR3 length equals 14 residues. Germline CDR1 SGDLS, CDR2 YYNGEE. Trimming took off 1 base at V and 3 bases at J, with 11 bases between the two ends. The CDR3 sequence: CASSVLDTNYEQYF. Here the CDR3 DNA reads TGTGCCAGCAGCGTATTAGACACAAACTACGAGCAGTACTTC.

The chain recombines TRBV12-3 or TRBV12-4 with TRBJ2-1, with D uncertain. The CDR3 length is 13 residues. Trimming took off 5 bases at V and 6 bases at J, with 11 bases between the two ends. CDR3 protein: CASSPRLINEQFF. DNA for the CDR3: TGTGCCAGCAGTCCCAGACTTATCAATGAGCAGTTCTTC.

The V call is TRBV6-2 or TRBV6-3, the J call TRBJ1-2, with D possibly matching TRBD1 (5 bases). V was pared by 2 bases and J by 7 bases, with 20 bases between. This CDR3 spans 16 amino acids. Germline assignment: CDR1 MNHEY and CDR2 SVGEGT. The CDR3 DNA sequence: TGTGCCAGCAGTTACGACAGCTCAGGAAATATCGGTGGCTACACCTTC. The encoded protein is CASSYDSSGNIGGYTF.

V and J are TRBV5-1 and TRBJ2-2, with 10 bases aligning to TRBD2. The V and J ends lost 4 bases and 5 bases, in that order; junction bases with no gene match: 14. Germline CDR1 SGHRS, CDR2 YFSETQ. This CDR3 is built from 18 residues. CDR3 protein: CASSVWAAGGPPTGELFF. Written as DNA, the CDR3 is TGCGCCAGCAGCGTCTGGGCAGCGGGAGGGCCGCCGACCGGGGAGCTGTTTTTT.

This chain uses TRBV7-9 with TRBJ2-7; the D gene is possibly TRBD2 (5 bases). The CDR3 sequence is 16 residues long. Germline values: CDR1 SEHNR, CDR2 FQNEAQ (reference sequence). Trimming removed 2 bases from V and 2 bases from J, with 16 bases in between. The CDR3 sequence is CASSLIEGAGPYEQYF. CDR3 sequence (DNA): TGTGCCAGCAGCTTAATAGAGGGTGCAGGACCCTACGAGCAGTACTTC.

The gene calls are TRBV19 and TRBJ2-7; TRBD1 agrees at 9 bases. Looked up from germline, CDR1 is LNHDA and CDR2 is SQIVND (reference sequence). The trim removed 6 bases at V and 0 bases at J, leaving 6 bases unmatched. This CDR3 is built from 15 residues. For the CDR3, the DNA is TGTGCCAGTAGACGGGGACAGGGAATCTCCTACGAGCAGTACTTC. Residues: CASRRGQGISYEQYF.

J is TRBJ2-7 and V is TRBV27, with 11 bases aligning to TRBD2. With V trimmed by 6 bases and J by 2 bases, 6 bases remained unmatched. The CDR3 covers 15 residues. The germline V gene has CDR1 MNHEY and CDR2 SMNVEV (reference sequence). The CDR3: CASSPLGLAAYEQYF. The CDR3 DNA reads TGTGCCAGCAGCCCCCTGGGACTAGCGGCCTACGAGCAGTACTTC.

On this clone: The same CDR3 arises from other DNA sequences in this sample as well. V is TRBV5-1 and J is TRBJ1-1; 8 bases align to TRBD1. Unmatched junction bases numbered 5, after V lost 4 bases and J lost 3 bases. The CDR3 runs to 14 residues. Germline CDR1 is SGHRS and CDR2 is YFSETQ. CDR3 in amino acids: CASSPAGGYTEAFF. CDR3 DNA: TGCGCCAGCAGCCCCGCAGGGGGCTACACTGAAGCTTTCTTT.

This sequence joins TRBV5-1 and TRBJ1-2; D not resolved. In germline, CDR1 is SGHRS, CDR2 YFSETQ. The CDR3 is 14 residues long. Trimming removed 5 bases at V and 1 base at J, with 12 bases between. This CDR3 is CASRLTPFNYGYTF. DNA for the CDR3: TGCGCCAGCAGGTTGACACCGTTTAACTATGGCTACACCTTC.